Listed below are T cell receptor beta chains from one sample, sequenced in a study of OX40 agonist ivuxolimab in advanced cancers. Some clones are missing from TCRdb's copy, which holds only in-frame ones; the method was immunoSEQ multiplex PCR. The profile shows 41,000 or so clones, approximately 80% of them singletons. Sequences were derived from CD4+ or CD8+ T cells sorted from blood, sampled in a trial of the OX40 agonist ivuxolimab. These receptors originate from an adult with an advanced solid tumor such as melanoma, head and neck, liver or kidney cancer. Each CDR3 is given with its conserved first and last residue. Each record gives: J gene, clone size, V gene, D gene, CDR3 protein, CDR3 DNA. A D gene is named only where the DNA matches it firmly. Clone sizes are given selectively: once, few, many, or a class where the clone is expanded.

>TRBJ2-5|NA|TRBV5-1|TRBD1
CASSRTGQETQYF
TGCGCCAGCAGTCGGACAGGGCAGGAGACCCAGTACTTC
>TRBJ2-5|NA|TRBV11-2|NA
CASSRGGVQETQYF
TGTGCCAGCAGCCGGGGCGGGGTACAAGAGACCCAGTACTTC
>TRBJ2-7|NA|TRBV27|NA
CASSWRVRQPQIFTYEQYF
TGTGCCAGCAGTTGGCGGGTCCGACAGCCGCAAATTTTTACCTACGAGCAGTACTTC
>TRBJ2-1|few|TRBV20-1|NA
CSARAFSEQFF
TGCAGTGCTAGAGCTTTCAGTGAGCAGTTCTTC
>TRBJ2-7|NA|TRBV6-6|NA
CASSYSRPTDEQYF
TGTGCCAGCAGTTACTCAAGGCCTACCGACGAGCAGTACTTC
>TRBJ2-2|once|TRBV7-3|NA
CASSLTGNGELFF
TGTGCCAGCAGCTTAACAGGAAACGGGGAGCTGTTTTTT
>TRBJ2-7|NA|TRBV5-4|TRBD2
CASSFLAGVRNEQYF
TGTGCCAGCAGCTTTCTAGCGGGAGTGAGGAACGAGCAGTACTTC
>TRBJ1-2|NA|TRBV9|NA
CASSVAPGEKGNYGYTF
TGTGCCAGCAGCGTAGCCCCCGGGGAGAAAGGGAACTATGGCTACACCTTC
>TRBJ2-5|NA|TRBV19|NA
CASSTSWGPQETQYF
TGTGCCAGTAGTACCAGTTGGGGGCCCCAAGAGACCCAGTACTTC
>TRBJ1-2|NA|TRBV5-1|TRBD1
CASSLSPGTGYGYTF
TGCGCCAGCAGCTTGTCTCCGGGGACAGGGTATGGCTACACCTTC
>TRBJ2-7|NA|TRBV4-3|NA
CASSQVVGSYEQYF
TGCGCCAGCAGCCAAGTAGTCGGCTCCTACGAGCAGTACTTC
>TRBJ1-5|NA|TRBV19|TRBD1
CASRQGQSLNQPQHF
TGTGCCAGCCGACAGGGGCAGAGCCTCAATCAGCCCCAGCATTTT
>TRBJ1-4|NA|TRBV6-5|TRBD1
CATRAPGGTNEKLFF
TGTGCCACCAGGGCCCCAGGGGGGACTAATGAAAAACTGTTTTTT
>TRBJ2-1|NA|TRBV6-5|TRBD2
CASGLAGYNEQFF
TGTGCCAGCGGACTAGCGGGGTACAATGAGCAGTTCTTC
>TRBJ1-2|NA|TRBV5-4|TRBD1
CASSLGQGQANYGYTF
TGTGCCAGCAGCCTCGGACAGGGTCAAGCTAACTATGGCTACACCTTC
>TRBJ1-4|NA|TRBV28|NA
CASSFGQINEKLFF
TGTGCCAGCAGTTTTGGGCAGATTAATGAAAAACTGTTTTTT
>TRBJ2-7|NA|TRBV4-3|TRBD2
CASSSGLANEQYF
TGCGCCAGCAGCTCCGGACTAGCGAACGAGCAGTACTTC
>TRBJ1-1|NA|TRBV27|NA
CASSRLRALNTEAFF
TGTGCCAGCAGTCGCCTGAGGGCTTTGAACACTGAAGCTTTCTTT
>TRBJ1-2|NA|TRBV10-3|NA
CAISQGQQPSYGYTF
TGTGCCATCAGTCAAGGTCAACAACCTTCCTATGGCTACACCTTC
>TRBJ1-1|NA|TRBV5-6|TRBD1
CASSGTGQTGAEAFF
TGTGCCAGCAGCGGGACGGGACAGACAGGGGCTGAAGCTTTCTTT
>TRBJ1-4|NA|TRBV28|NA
CASSLLGRGREKLFF
TGTGCCAGCAGTTTATTGGGGAGGGGGAGGGAAAAACTGTTTTTT
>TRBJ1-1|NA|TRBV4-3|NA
CASSQDLGGVMNTEAFF
TGCGCCAGCAGTCAAGACTTGGGGGGAGTTATGAACACTGAAGCTTTCTTT
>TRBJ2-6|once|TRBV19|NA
CAGRDASSGANVLTF
TGTGCCGGTCGGGACGCAAGCTCTGGGGCCAACGTCCTGACTTTC
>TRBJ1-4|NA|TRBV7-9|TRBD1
CASSSHRGSPTNEKLFF
TGTGCCAGCAGCTCTCACAGGGGATCCCCAACTAATGAAAAACTGTTTTTT
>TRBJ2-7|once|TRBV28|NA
CASTVQGSSYEQYF
TGTGCCAGCACCGTCCAGGGGAGCTCCTACGAGCAGTACTTC
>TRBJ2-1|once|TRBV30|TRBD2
CAWSASAGGQFF
TGTGCCTGGAGTGCGAGCGCGGGAGGCCAATTCTTC
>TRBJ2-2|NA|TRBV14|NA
CASSQEDRAGRTGELFF
TGTGCCAGCAGCCAGGAAGACAGGGCAGGGAGGACCGGGGAGCTGTTTTTT
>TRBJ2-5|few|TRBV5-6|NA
CASSPTFGQGQYF
TGTGCCAGCAGCCCAACGTTCGGGCAGGGCCAGTACTTC
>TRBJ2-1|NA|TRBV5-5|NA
CASSLTFNEQFF
TGTGCCAGCAGCTTGACCTTTAATGAGCAGTTCTTC
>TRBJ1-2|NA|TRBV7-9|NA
CASSLVTANYGYTF
TGTGCCAGCAGCTTAGTAACGGCAAACTATGGCTACACCTTC
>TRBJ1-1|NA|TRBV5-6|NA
CASSFHSWPEAFF
TGTGCCAGCAGCTTCCATAGTTGGCCTGAAGCTTTCTTT
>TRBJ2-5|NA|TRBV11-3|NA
CASSLRGEEQDGETQYF
TGTGCCAGCAGCTTAAGGGGCGAGGAACAGGATGGAGAGACCCAGTACTTC
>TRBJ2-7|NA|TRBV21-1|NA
CASSNTGTGGSYEQYF
TGTGCCAGCAGCAATACCGGGACAGGGGGGTCCTACGAGCAGTACTTC
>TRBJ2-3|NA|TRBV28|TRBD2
CASSDAGAGGRTDTQYF
TGTGCCAGCAGTGACGCAGGGGCGGGAGGGCGCACAGATACGCAGTATTTT
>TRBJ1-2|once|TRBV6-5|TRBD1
CASSYTGQSLSSYTF
TGTGCCAGCAGTTACACGGGACAGTCCTTATCATCCTACACCTTC
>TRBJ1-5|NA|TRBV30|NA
CAWSVWGTGNQPQHF
TGTGCCTGGAGTGTATGGGGAACGGGCAATCAGCCCCAGCATTTT
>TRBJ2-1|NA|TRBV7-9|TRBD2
CASSLVAGGNYNEQFF
TGTGCCAGCAGCTTAGTAGCGGGAGGAAACTACAATGAGCAGTTCTTC
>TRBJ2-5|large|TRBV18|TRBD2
CASSPASGGVGQETQYF
TGTGCCAGCTCACCCGCTAGCGGGGGGGTAGGACAAGAGACCCAGTACTTC
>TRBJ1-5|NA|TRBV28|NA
CASSNFGGGYSNQPQHF
TGTGCCAGCAGTAACTTTGGAGGAGGGTATAGCAATCAGCCCCAGCATTTT
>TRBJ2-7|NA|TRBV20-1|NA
CSARDTYEQYF
TGCAGTGCTAGGGACACCTACGAGCAGTACTTC
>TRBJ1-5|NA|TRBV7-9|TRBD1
CASSGTEIWDQPQHF
TGTGCCAGCAGCGGGACAGAGATATGGGATCAGCCCCAGCATTTT
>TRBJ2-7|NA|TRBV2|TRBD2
CASSESGGLAGPYEQYF
TGTGCCAGCAGTGAATCAGGGGGACTAGCGGGGCCCTACGAGCAGTACTTC
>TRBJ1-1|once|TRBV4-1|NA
CASSQPPREAEAFF
TGCGCCAGCAGCCAGCCACCCCGGGAGGCTGAAGCTTTCTTT
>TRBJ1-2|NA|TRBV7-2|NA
CASSLHRSASYGYTF
TGTGCCAGCAGCTTACACCGGTCTGCTTCCTATGGCTACACCTTC
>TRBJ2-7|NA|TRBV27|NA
CASSPYSSTGARYEQYF
TGTGCCAGCAGTCCCTACTCCTCCACGGGAGCTAGATACGAGCAGTACTTC
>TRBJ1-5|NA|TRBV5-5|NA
CASSQGISNQPQHF
TGTGCCAGCAGCCAAGGTATTAGCAATCAGCCCCAGCATTTT
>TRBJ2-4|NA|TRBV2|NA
CASSEGGATKNIQYF
TGTGCCAGCAGTGAGGGGGGCGCAACCAAAAACATTCAGTACTTC
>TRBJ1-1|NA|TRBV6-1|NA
CASSVGGNTEAFF
TGTGCCAGCAGTGTAGGGGGGAACACTGAAGCTTTCTTT
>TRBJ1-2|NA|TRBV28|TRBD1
CASSSTGTGTYGYTF
TGTGCCAGCAGTTCGACCGGGACAGGGACCTATGGCTACACCTTC
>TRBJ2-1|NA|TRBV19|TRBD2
CASSILAGPHEQFF
TGTGCCAGTAGTATACTAGCGGGACCTCATGAGCAGTTCTTC
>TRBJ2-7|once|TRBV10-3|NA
CASADSRAYEQYF
TGTGCCAGCGCGGACTCAAGGGCCTACGAGCAGTACTTC
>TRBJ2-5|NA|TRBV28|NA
CASSLGQETQYF
TGTGCCAGCAGTTTAGGGCAAGAGACCCAGTACTTC
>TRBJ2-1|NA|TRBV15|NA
CATSREMEQFF
TGTGCCACCAGCAGGGAGATGGAGCAGTTCTTC
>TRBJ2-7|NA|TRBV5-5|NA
CASSLGDHLYEQYF
TGTGCCAGCAGCTTGGGGGACCACCTCTACGAGCAGTACTTC
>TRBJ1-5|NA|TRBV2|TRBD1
CASSRDVLRDRYYSNQPQHF
TGTGCCAGCTCCCGCGACGTCCTTCGGGACAGATATTATAGCAATCAGCCCCAGCATTTT